Presented here are 17 T cell receptor beta chains from one specimen sequenced in a study of blood T cell repertoires in COVID-19. Sequenced by immunoSEQ multiplex PCR; TCRdb stores in-frame clones only, minus some. The sample shows fewer than 400,000 clones, under 90% of them seen only once. Material for sequencing was peripheral blood. These receptors originate from a woman under 40 with COVID-19, enrolled during active disease.

A single count supports this clone. This sample also contains other DNA sequences that code for the same CDR3. CDR3 sequence reads: CASSRQGSGYTF. In DNA, the CDR3 is TGTGCCAGCAGTAGACAGGGTAGTGGCTACACCTTC. The J gene is TRBJ1-2, the V gene TRBV6-5, with 7 bases matching TRBD1. The CDR3 has 12 amino acids. V dropped 5 bases and J dropped 7; count of bases not matched to a gene: 4. CDR1 is MNHEY, CDR2 SVGAGI, per germline.

V is TRBV5-5 and J is TRBJ2-3; 8 nucleotides align to TRBD2. The germline CDR1 and CDR2 sequences are SGHKS and YYEKEE (reference sequence). The CDR3 consists of 17 residues. V was pared by 1 base and J by 2 bases, with 9 bases of the junction left unmatched. CDR3 in amino acids: CASSLWVVAGPTDTQYF. CDR3 coding DNA: TGTGCCAGCAGCTTGTGGGTAGTAGCGGGGCCCACAGATACGCAGTATTTT.

V is TRBV9 and J is TRBJ2-2, with a tentative D call TRBD2 (6 bases). V was pared by 4 bases and J by 6 bases, with 16 bases between. This CDR3 has 15 amino acids. CDR1 SGDLS and CDR2 YYNGEE come from the germline V gene. CDR3 sequence (DNA): TGTGCCAGCAGCCCTCAGACTAGGCTTGCCGGGGAGCTGTTTTTT. Its protein product is CASSPQTRLAGELFF.

The gene calls are TRBV6-5 and TRBJ1-5, with D tentatively TRBD1 (6 bases). V was clipped by 6 bases and J by 10 bases, with 19 bases between them. Germline CDR1 and CDR2: MNHEY and SVGAGI. The CDR3 is 14 amino acids. CDR3 amino acids: CASSAPGHPQPQHF. The CDR3 nucleotides read TGTGCCAGCAGCGCTCCGGGACACCCACAACCCCAGCATTTT.

The chain uses TRBV19 and TRBJ1-5; no firm D call. Germline V lookup: CDR1 LNHDA, CDR2 SQIVND (reference sequence). The ends were cut back, 7 bases at V and 0 bases at J, with 16 bases in the middle. The CDR3 spans 16 residues. The chain's CDR3 is CASKVHSLYSNQPQHF. As DNA, the CDR3 is TGTGCCAGTAAAGTCCACAGCCTTTATAGCAATCAGCCCCAGCATTTT.

This clone occurred a few times. The V gene is TRBV6-4, the J gene TRBJ2-2, with TRBD2 matching over 8 bases. V was clipped by 0 bases and J by 6 bases; unmatched bases: 0. There are 14 residues in the CDR3. Germline V CDR1 and CDR2: MRHNA, SNTAGT. The CDR3 is CASSDSTSAGELFF. The DNA of the CDR3 is TGTGCCAGCAGTGACTCGACTAGCGCCGGGGAGCTGTTTTTT.

The genes are TRBV6-5 and TRBJ1-1, with TRBD1 as a possible D gene (5 bases). Germline CDR1 MNHEY, CDR2 SVGAGI. This CDR3 region has 13 residues. Trimming left V 2 bases short and J 5 bases short, with 9 bases between. The CDR3 loop reads CASSYTGGTEAFF. The CDR3 DNA sequence: TGTGCCAGCAGTTACACAGGCGGTACTGAAGCTTTCTTT.

The chain carries TRBV6-5 and TRBJ1-5, with 7 bases lining up with TRBD1. Trimming took 8 bases from V and 4 from J; bases not matched to a gene: 11. CDR1 and CDR2 (germline): MNHEY, SVGAGI. The CDR3 has 15 amino acids. CDR3 sequence reads: CASHNYRGGNQPQHF. The DNA for the CDR3 is TGTGCCAGCCATAATTACAGGGGCGGGAATCAGCCCCAGCATTTT.

This clone showed up just once. V usage is TRBV15 and J usage is TRBJ1-2; the D gene is possibly TRBD1 (5 bases). This CDR3 has 16 residues. Germline CDR1 reads LNHNV; CDR2 reads YYDKDF (reference sequence). The V end lost 1 base, the J end lost 0 bases, and 12 bases lay between the germline ends. The CDR3 nucleotides read TGTGCCACCAGCAGAGGCCAGACAGTAACTAACTATGGCTACACCTTC. Residues: CATSRGQTVTNYGYTF.

The V gene is TRBV9, the J gene TRBJ2-3; D is possibly TRBD2 (6 bases). CDR3 size: 16 residues. Trimming removed 3 bases from V and 2 bases from J, with 16 bases in between. Per the germline V gene, CDR1 is SGDLS and CDR2 is YYNGEE. The CDR3 DNA follows: TGTGCCAGCAGCGCCCTTGGTGGAGGGACCACAGATACGCAGTATTTT. It is translated as CASSALGGGTTDTQYF.

The rearrangement joins TRBV6-1 to TRBJ2-7, with TRBD1 identical over 8 bases. Looked up from germline, CDR1 is MNHNS and CDR2 is SASEGT. Trimming cost V 2 bases and J 2 bases; bases outside gene matches: 2. The CDR3 loop spans 14 amino acids. CDR3 residues: CASSEYRGAYEQYF. In DNA, the CDR3 is TGTGCCAGCAGTGAATACAGGGGGGCCTACGAGCAGTACTTC.

The V and J genes are TRBV9 and TRBJ1-1, with D maybe TRBD1 (5 bases). The germline V gene has CDR1 SGDLS and CDR2 YYNGEE. V was trimmed by 0 bases and J by 1 base, leaving 7 bases between them. The CDR3 totals 14 residues. CDR3 bases: TGTGCCAGCAGCGTAGAGGGGCGGAACACTGAAGCTTTCTTT. Its protein product is CASSVEGRNTEAFF.

The gene calls are TRBV3-1 (or the pseudogene TRBV3-2) and TRBJ1-2, with 7 positions matching TRBD1. Germline V gene lookup returns CDR1 LGHDT and CDR2 YNNKEL (reference sequence). The trim removed 4 bases at V and 8 bases at J, leaving 10 bases unmatched. The CDR3 length is 14 residues. The CDR3 DNA follows: TGTGCCAGCAGCCTAACAGGGGAGCGGTACGGCTACACCTTC. Its protein product is CASSLTGERYGYTF.

Remarks on this clone: The junction does not match germline at one end; this may be a read error. This chain joins TRBV9 and TRBJ1-2; 7 nucleotides agree with TRBD1. The CDR3 is 16 amino acids. Germline V CDR1 and CDR2: SGDLS, YYNGEE. CDR3 protein: CASSVGTTGSNRLVVF. CDR3 DNA: TGTGCCAGCAGCGTAGGCACGACAGGGTCCAACCGCCTGGTCGTCTTC. Variable domain in full (rest from reference TRBV9 and TRBJ1-2): DSGVTQTPKHLITATGQRVTLRCSPRSGDLSVYWYQQSLDQGLQFLIQYYNGEERAKGNILERFSAQQFPDLHSELNLSSLELGDSALYFCASSVGTTGSNRLVVFGSGTRLTVV.

The chain has TRBV5-4 and TRBJ1-2; D unclear. Looked up from germline, CDR1 is SGHNT and CDR2 is YYREEE (reference sequence). The V end lost 2 bases, the J end lost 8 bases, and 22 bases lay between the germline ends. There are 16 residues in the CDR3. CDR3 bases: TGTGCCAGCAGCTTCGGGGTGAGCCAAACCCTAAGGGGCTACACCTTC. Its protein is CASSFGVSQTLRGYTF.

The chain is built from TRBV5-1 and TRBJ1-6, with 10 bases aligning to TRBD1. Germline V gives CDR1 SGHRS, CDR2 YFSETQ. This CDR3 has 15 residues. Trimming at V came to 3 bases and at J to 5 bases, leaving 2 bases not matched to a gene. Here the CDR3 DNA reads TGCGCCAGCAGCTCAGGGACAGGGGATAATTCACCCCTCCACTTT. This encodes CASSSGTGDNSPLHF.

The rearrangement uses TRBV7-9 and TRBJ1-1, with 8 bases identical to TRBD1. V was pared by 5 bases and J by 0 bases, with 5 bases of the junction left unmatched. The CDR3 runs to 15 residues. CDR1 is SEHNR, CDR2 FQNEAQ, per germline (reference sequence). CDR3 region: CASSPDRGMNTEAFF. The DNA for the CDR3 is TGTGCCAGCAGCCCAGACAGGGGAATGAACACTGAAGCTTTCTTT.